A selection of T cell receptor beta chains follows, all from one sample in a study of T cell repertoires in cytomegalovirus infection. Antigens of these TCRs are unknown. TCRdb re-derived calls from the reads in MiXCR, one entry per CDR3 protein. The sample yields roughly 310,000 distinct CDR3 sequences, about 27% seen once. The sample in question was cultured PBMCs, obtained from culture after CMV antigen stimulation. The receptors originated from a human donor in good health (CMV status not recorded). Some clones in this sample may be carry-over from other donors' samples. CDR3s include the opening cysteine and the closing phenylalanine or tryptophan. The order of the fields is clone size, V gene, J gene, D gene, CDR3 protein, CDR3 DNA. A D gene is named only where the DNA matches it firmly. Rows give clone size only sometimes, using once, few, many, or a class for an expanded clone.

abundance: .
v_gene: TRBV7-2
j_gene: TRBJ2-7
d_gene: .
CDR3aa: CASSFFGLHEQYF
CDR3nt: TGTGCCAGCAGCTTTTTTGGGCTCCACGAGCAGTACTTC

abundance: .
v_gene: TRBV20-1
j_gene: TRBJ1-2
d_gene: TRBD1
CDR3aa: CSAQNAGQGFGGGYTF
CDR3nt: TGCAGTGCCCAAAACGCGGGACAGGGTTTTGGGGGTGGCTACACCTTC

abundance: few
v_gene: TRBV12-3/TRBV12-4
j_gene: TRBJ1-2
d_gene: .
CDR3aa: CASRGTENYGYTF
CDR3nt: TGTGCCAGCAGAGGGACGGAGAACTATGGCTACACCTTC

abundance: .
v_gene: TRBV7-9
j_gene: TRBJ1-3
d_gene: .
CDR3aa: CASSLARTTSSGNTIYF
CDR3nt: TGTGCCAGCAGCTTAGCGCGTACCACCAGCTCTGGAAACACCATATATTTT

abundance: .
v_gene: TRBV24-1
j_gene: TRBJ2-1
d_gene: TRBD2
CDR3aa: CATSGPGLGGNEQFF
CDR3nt: TGTGCCACCAGTGGCCCGGGACTAGGGGGCAATGAGCAGTTCTTC

abundance: few
v_gene: TRBV10-3
j_gene: TRBJ2-1
d_gene: .
CDR3aa: CAIRPDRNLAARELWEQFF
CDR3nt: TGTGCCATCAGACCCGACAGAAACTTAGCAGCGAGAGAATTGTGGGAGCAGTTCTTC

abundance: .
v_gene: TRBV20-1
j_gene: TRBJ2-5
d_gene: TRBD2
CDR3aa: CSACPSGGGETQYF
CDR3nt: TGCAGTGCCTGTCCTAGCGGGGGCGGAGAGACCCAGTACTTC

abundance: few
v_gene: TRBV7-8
j_gene: TRBJ1-6
d_gene: .
CDR3aa: CASRPTTTQINNSPLHF
CDR3nt: TGTGCCAGCAGGCCAACCACTACACAGATAAATAATTCACCCCTCCACTTT

abundance: .
v_gene: TRBV27
j_gene: TRBJ2-1
d_gene: TRBD2
CDR3aa: CASSLDPGLAGPEQFF
CDR3nt: TGTGCCAGCAGTTTAGATCCGGGACTAGCGGGGCCAGAGCAGTTCTTC

abundance: few
v_gene: TRBV28
j_gene: TRBJ1-2
d_gene: .
CDR3aa: CASRGQGVSGYTF
CDR3nt: TGTGCCAGCAGGGGGCAGGGAGTTAGTGGCTACACCTTC

abundance: .
v_gene: TRBV2
j_gene: TRBJ1-5
d_gene: .
CDR3aa: CASSENLKSQPQHF
CDR3nt: TGTGCCAGCAGTGAAAATTTGAAATCACAGCCCCAGCATTTT

abundance: .
v_gene: TRBV27
j_gene: TRBJ2-5
d_gene: TRBD2
CDR3aa: CASSPSGTSGGAVIETQYF
CDR3nt: TGTGCCAGCAGTCCATCCGGGACTAGCGGGGGGGCAGTAATAGAGACCCAGTACTTC

abundance: .
v_gene: TRBV6-1
j_gene: TRBJ2-7
d_gene: .
CDR3aa: CASLTGSYEQYF
CDR3nt: TGTGCCAGCCTTACAGGGTCCTACGAGCAGTACTTC

abundance: .
v_gene: TRBV6-1
j_gene: TRBJ1-1
d_gene: .
CDR3aa: CASSEQDGNTEAFF
CDR3nt: TGTGCCAGCAGTGAACAGGACGGAAACACTGAAGCTTTCTTT

abundance: .
v_gene: TRBV2
j_gene: TRBJ2-5
d_gene: .
CDR3aa: CASIEDYEETQYF
CDR3nt: TGTGCCAGCATAGAGGACTACGAAGAGACCCAGTACTTC

abundance: .
v_gene: TRBV6-6
j_gene: TRBJ2-5
d_gene: .
CDR3aa: CAIDRGYKETQYF
CDR3nt: TGTGCCATCGATCGGGGGTATAAAGAGACCCAGTACTTC

abundance: .
v_gene: TRBV2
j_gene: TRBJ1-4
d_gene: .
CDR3aa: CASIKANEKLFF
CDR3nt: TGTGCCAGCATAAAGGCAAATGAAAAACTGTTTTTT

abundance: .
v_gene: TRBV2
j_gene: TRBJ1-5
d_gene: .
CDR3aa: CASSESGPQHF
CDR3nt: TGTGCCAGCAGTGAATCTGGGCCCCAGCATTTT

abundance: few
v_gene: TRBV15
j_gene: TRBJ2-2
d_gene: .
CDR3aa: CATSRLGRTGELFF
CDR3nt: TGTGCCACCAGCCGCCTGGGTCGTACCGGGGAGCTGTTTTTT

abundance: many
v_gene: TRBV7-8
j_gene: TRBJ1-3
d_gene: .
CDR3aa: CASSREPDSYSGNTIYF
CDR3nt: TGTGCCAGCAGCAGAGAGCCGGACTCATACTCTGGAAACACCATATATTTT

abundance: .
v_gene: TRBV28
j_gene: TRBJ2-3
d_gene: TRBD1
CDR3aa: CASSPGQVGTDTQYF
CDR3nt: TGTGCCAGCAGCCCCGGACAGGTTGGCACAGATACGCAGTATTTT

abundance: many
v_gene: TRBV6-1
j_gene: TRBJ1-4
d_gene: TRBD1
CDR3aa: CASRRDRGPWEKLFF
CDR3nt: TGTGCCAGCAGACGCGACAGGGGGCCGTGGGAAAAACTGTTTTTT

abundance: .
v_gene: TRBV5-1
j_gene: TRBJ1-4
d_gene: .
CDR3aa: CASSLVDLGRSEKLFF
CDR3nt: TGCGCCAGCAGCTTGGTGGACCTGGGACGTAGTGAAAAACTGTTTTTT

abundance: .
v_gene: TRBV28
j_gene: TRBJ1-6
d_gene: .
CDR3aa: CASSRRGVSSYNSPLHF
CDR3nt: TGTGCCAGCAGTCGCAGGGGCGTAAGCTCCTATAATTCACCCCTCCACTTT

abundance: .
v_gene: TRBV7-3
j_gene: TRBJ2-2
d_gene: TRBD1
CDR3aa: CASSSLGTDRVGAGELFF
CDR3nt: TGTGCCAGCAGCTCCTTGGGGACCGACAGGGTTGGAGCCGGGGAGCTGTTTTTT

abundance: few
v_gene: TRBV12-3/TRBV12-4
j_gene: TRBJ2-5
d_gene: .
CDR3aa: CASSFGVPETQYF
CDR3nt: TGTGCCAGCAGTTTCGGGGTCCCAGAGACCCAGTACTTC

abundance: .
v_gene: TRBV20-1
j_gene: TRBJ2-5
d_gene: TRBD2
CDR3aa: CSARVSGQETQYF
CDR3nt: TGCAGTGCTAGAGTTAGCGGGCAAGAGACCCAGTACTTC

abundance: .
v_gene: TRBV5-1
j_gene: TRBJ2-7
d_gene: .
CDR3aa: CASSFLMTPTYEQYF
CDR3nt: TGCGCCAGCAGCTTCTTAATGACACCAACCTACGAGCAGTACTTC

abundance: .
v_gene: TRBV7-2
j_gene: TRBJ2-2
d_gene: .
CDR3aa: CASRSANTGELFF
CDR3nt: TGTGCCAGCAGAAGCGCGAACACCGGGGAGCTGTTTTTT

abundance: .
v_gene: TRBV29-1
j_gene: TRBJ2-5
d_gene: TRBD2
CDR3aa: CSVELLAGEETQYF
CDR3nt: TGCAGCGTTGAGCTCCTAGCGGGGGAAGAGACCCAGTACTTC

abundance: .
v_gene: TRBV3-1
j_gene: TRBJ2-5
d_gene: .
CDR3aa: CASSALNRASFSKTQYF
CDR3nt: TGTGCCAGCAGCGCCCTCAACCGGGCCTCCTTCTCAAAGACCCAGTACTTC

abundance: few
v_gene: TRBV6-6
j_gene: TRBJ2-1
d_gene: TRBD2
CDR3aa: CASRTDGRGEHNEQFF
CDR3nt: TGTGCCAGCAGGACGGACGGGAGGGGGGAGCACAATGAGCAGTTCTTC

abundance: .
v_gene: TRBV19
j_gene: TRBJ2-7
d_gene: TRBD2
CDR3aa: CASSIGRAGGDEQYF
CDR3nt: TGTGCCAGTAGTATAGGCCGAGCGGGAGGGGACGAGCAGTACTTC

abundance: .
v_gene: TRBV2
j_gene: TRBJ1-5
d_gene: .
CDR3aa: CASKGQRDQPQHF
CDR3nt: TGTGCCAGTAAAGGACAGAGAGATCAGCCCCAGCATTTT

abundance: few
v_gene: TRBV15
j_gene: TRBJ2-1
d_gene: .
CDR3aa: CATSHTEYNEQFF
CDR3nt: TGTGCCACCAGCCACACAGAGTACAATGAGCAGTTCTTC

abundance: .
v_gene: TRBV28
j_gene: TRBJ2-3
d_gene: .
CDR3aa: CASTKRAGVTDTQYF
CDR3nt: TGTGCCAGCACCAAGAGGGCAGGGGTCACAGATACGCAGTATTTT

abundance: many
v_gene: TRBV7-2
j_gene: TRBJ1-1
d_gene: .
CDR3aa: CASSFDSWNTEAFF
CDR3nt: TGTGCCAGCAGCTTCGACAGTTGGAACACTGAAGCTTTCTTT

abundance: many
v_gene: TRBV7-8
j_gene: TRBJ1-5
d_gene: .
CDR3aa: CASSLVGHWGGQPQHF
CDR3nt: TGTGCCAGCAGCTTAGTAGGACACTGGGGAGGTCAGCCCCAGCATTTT

abundance: .
v_gene: TRBV7-2
j_gene: TRBJ2-3
d_gene: TRBD2
CDR3aa: CASSPGRGLTDTQYF
CDR3nt: TGTGCCAGCAGCCCCGGGAGGGGCCTAACAGATACGCAGTATTTT